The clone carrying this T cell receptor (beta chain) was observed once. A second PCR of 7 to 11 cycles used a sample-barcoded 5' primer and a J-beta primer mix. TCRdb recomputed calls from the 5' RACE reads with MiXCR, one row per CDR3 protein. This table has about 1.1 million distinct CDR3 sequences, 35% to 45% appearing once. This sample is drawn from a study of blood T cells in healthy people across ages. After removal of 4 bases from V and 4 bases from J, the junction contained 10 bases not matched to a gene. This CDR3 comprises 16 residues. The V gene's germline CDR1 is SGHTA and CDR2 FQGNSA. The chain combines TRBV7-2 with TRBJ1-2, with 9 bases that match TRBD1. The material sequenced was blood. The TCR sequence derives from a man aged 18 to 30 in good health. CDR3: CASSSGQGSSIYGYTF. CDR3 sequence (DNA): TGTGCCAGCAGCTCGGGACAGGGTAGTTCCATCTATGGCTACACCTTC.